Given below is one T cell receptor (beta chain) in context. The sample belongs to a study of control samples from healthy donors and cancer patients. Using immunoSEQ multiplex PCR, the repertoire was profiled, and TCRdb retains in-frame clones only, with some absent. The table includes 150,000 to 200,000 clones, 85% to 95% detected once. This sequence originates from a young woman in good health. The sample consisted of blood.

For the CDR3, the DNA is TGTGCCAGCAGTCCCGGGACAAATCCCTATGAGCAGTTCTTC. This translates into CASSPGTNPYEQFF. J is TRBJ2-1 and V is TRBV6-2 or TRBV6-3, with D perhaps matching TRBD1 (6 bases). Germline-derived CDR1 and CDR2 are MNHEY and SVGEGT. Between the trimmed V and J ends, which lost 5 bases and 8 bases, there was a span of 16 bases. The CDR3 runs 14 residues.